Shown below are 9 T cell receptor beta chains from a single sample sequenced in a study of T cell responses to AZD1222 COVID-19 vaccine. The assay was immunoSEQ multiplex PCR, and TCRdb's table has in-frame clones only and misses some. The sample gives 100,000 or so clones, about 80% of which show up once; around 5% is in the top ten. Here the sequenced sample was peripheral blood, taken on day 0 of AZD1222 vaccination. The receptors were sampled from an adult in good health.

This clone was seen only a few times. V is TRBV3-1 (or the pseudogene TRBV3-2) and J is TRBJ2-7, with 8 bases lining up with TRBD2. This CDR3 contains 15 residues. Looked up from germline, CDR1 is LGHDT and CDR2 is YNNKEL (reference sequence). Losses at the gene ends were 1 base for V and 2 bases for J; bases not matched to a gene: 4. The CDR3 region is CASSQVGTRAYEQYF. CDR3 sequence (DNA): TGTGCCAGCAGCCAAGTGGGGACTAGAGCCTACGAGCAGTACTTC.

The chain employs TRBV7-2 and TRBJ1-3, with D possibly being TRBD1 (5 bases). The germline V gene has CDR1 SGHTA and CDR2 FQGNSA. Trimming stripped 0 bases from V and 0 bases from J, with 9 bases between. CDR3 length equals 16 residues. This CDR3 is CASSLAPGGSGNTIYF. The DNA of the CDR3 is TGTGCCAGCAGCTTAGCGCCGGGGGGCTCTGGAAACACCATATATTTT. The variable domain in full, completed from reference TRBV7-2 and TRBJ1-3, reads GAGVSQSPSNKVTEKGKDVELRCDPISGHTALYWYRQSLGQGLEFLIYFQGNSAPDKSGLPSDRFSAERTGGSVSTLTIQRTQQEDSAVYLCASSLAPGGSGNTIYFGEGSWLTVV.

The J gene is TRBJ1-1, the V gene TRBV30; D not certain. V was cut by 1 base and J by 8 bases, with 17 bases left in between. This CDR3 has 14 residues. The V gene's germline CDR1 is GTSNPN and CDR2 SVGIG (reference sequence). The DNA for the CDR3 is TGTGCCTGGAGTGATCCCCAGCGCGCTCGGGAAGCTTTCTTT. Translated: CAWSDPQRAREAFF.

The chain links TRBV6-5 to TRBJ1-2, with 7 bases aligning to TRBD1. The germline V gene encodes CDR1 MNHEY and CDR2 SVGAGI. Trimming at V came to 7 bases and at J to 7 bases, leaving 3 bases not matched to a gene. The CDR3 contains 11 residues. In DNA form, the CDR3 reads TGTGCCAGCACTCAGGGGGGTGGCTACACCTTC. It translates to CASTQGGGYTF.

The genes are TRBV10-3 and TRBJ2-5, with TRBD2 matching 8 bases. This CDR3 contains 14 residues. V lost 6 bases, J lost 3 bases, and 6 bases stayed unmatched. In germline, CDR1 is ENHRY, CDR2 SYGVKD. The CDR3 nucleotides read TGTGCCATCAGGACGGGACTAGGAGAAGAGACCCAGTACTTC. Its translation: CAIRTGLGEETQYF.

The V call is TRBV7-3, the J call TRBJ2-2; D is undetermined. CDR3 length: 16 amino acids. CDR1 and CDR2 (germline): SGHTA, FQGTGA. The V and J ends lost 0 bases and 0 bases respectively, with 8 bases between them. The CDR3 DNA reads as TGTGCCAGCAGCTTAACGCAGGACGCGAACACCGGGGAGCTGTTTTTT. Translating gives CASSLTQDANTGELFF.

There are a few counts of this clone. CDR3 protein: CASSQENRLNTGELFF. DNA for the CDR3: TGTGCCAGCAGCCAAGAAAACAGGTTGAACACCGGGGAGCTGTTTTTT. This sequence joins TRBV4-2 and TRBJ2-2; a possible D gene is TRBD1 (5 bases). V was cut by 0 bases and J by 1 base, with 9 bases left in between. This CDR3 has 16 residues. Germline CDR1 LGHNA, CDR2 YNFKEQ.

The chain employs TRBV7-9 and TRBJ1-2; perhaps TRBD1 as D (6 bases). CDR1 and CDR2 (germline): SEHNR, FQNEAQ (reference sequence). The V end lost 1 base, the J end lost 12 bases, and 12 bases lay between the germline ends. The CDR3 contains 12 residues. In DNA form, the CDR3 reads TGTGCCAGCAGCTTAGGTTGGCAGGGGCACACCTTC. This translates into CASSLGWQGHTF. The variable domain in full, with the rest retrieved from reference TRBV7-9 and TRBJ1-2, is DTGVSQNPRHKITKRGQNVTFRCDPISEHNRLYWYRQTLGQGPEFLTYFQNEAQLEKSRLLSDRFSAERPKGSFSTLEIQRTEQGDSAMYLCASSLGWQGHTFGSGTRLTVV.

The genes are TRBV11-2 and TRBJ2-1; the match to TRBD2 covers 10 bases. The CDR3 runs 15 residues. Germline-derived CDR1 and CDR2 are SGHAT and FQNNGV. J was trimmed by 8 bases and V by 6 bases; bases with no gene match: 10. The CDR3 coding sequence is TGTGCCAGCAGTTACCCTAGCGGGGGTAGGGATGAGCAGTTCTTC. As protein: CASSYPSGGRDEQFF.